Below, 22 T cell receptor beta chains from the same sample are listed, as sequenced in a study of shared clonotypes between healthy human individuals. Data came from immunoSEQ multiplex PCR; TCRdb stores just in-frame clones and leaves some out. Found here are around 1,100,000 clones, 60% to 80% of them singletons; the top ten hold more than 0.85%. The specimen sequenced was memory CD4+ T cells from PBMCs. Subset in this sample: CD45RA-negative fraction. These receptors were obtained from a man younger than 35 in good health. Some clones in this sample may be carry-over from other donors' samples.

The chain uses TRBV4-2 and TRBJ2-5; D unclear. The J call may be faulty, since TRBJ2-7 better matches the DNA end. The CDR3 sequence is 12 residues long. Germline CDR1 LGHNA, CDR2 YNFKEQ. For the CDR3, the DNA is TGTGCCAGCAGCCAAGATCATAGCGAGCAGTACTTC. This sequence encodes CASSQDHSEQYF.

The DNA for the CDR3 is TGTGCCAGCAGGCGAGACGCCGTGAACTATGGCTACACCTTC. This gives the protein CASRRDAVNYGYTF. The J gene is TRBJ1-2, the V gene TRBV6-1; D call uncertain. This CDR3 contains 14 residues. Germline V lookup: CDR1 MNHNS, CDR2 SASEGT. The V and J ends lost 6 bases and 2 bases respectively, with 13 bases between them.

This chain joins TRBV6-1 and TRBJ1-1; 7 bases align to TRBD1. Trimming cost V 3 bases and J 6 bases; bases outside gene matches: 10. Germline loops: CDR1 MNHNS, CDR2 SASEGT. The CDR3 is 15 amino acids. DNA of the CDR3: TGTGCCAGCAGTGACCCAGGGGGGCCGGGGCCTGAAGCTTTCTTT. As protein: CASSDPGGPGPEAFF.

Details on this clone: A junction end diverges from the germline sequence, so it may reflect a read error. The genes are TRBV11-2 and TRBJ2-5; D remains ambiguous. Germline V gene lookup returns CDR1 SGHAT and CDR2 FQNNGV. The CDR3 is 15 residues long. This CDR3 reads CASSFVRISQEAQYF. Written as DNA, the CDR3 is TGTGCCAGCAGCTTCGTAAGGATTTCCCAAGAGGCCCAGTACTTC.

This rearrangement joins TRBV5-8 to TRBJ2-6; D is ambiguous. Germline V gene data show CDR1 as SGHTS and CDR2 as YDEGEE. Trimming cost V 4 bases and J 4 bases, with 15 bases left between them. The CDR3 spans 16 residues. CDR3 nucleotide sequence: TGTGCCAGCAGCCCCCCCCAGGCAGCGGGGGCCAACGTCCTGACTTTC. Protein product: CASSPPQAAGANVLTF.

This chain uses TRBV6-5 with TRBJ2-3; D not certain. V shed 7 bases and J shed 1 base, with 12 bases lying between them. Germline V gives CDR1 MNHEY, CDR2 SVGAGI. The CDR3 extends over 14 amino acids. The CDR3 DNA reads TGTGCCAGCAAATCCTTTCCGGGCACAGATACGCAGTATTTT. This translates into CASKSFPGTDTQYF.

J is TRBJ2-3 and V is TRBV28; 10 positions match TRBD2. V lost 4 bases to trimming and J lost 4 bases; unmatched junction nucleotides: 8. Germline V gene sequence: CDR1 MDHEN, CDR2 SYDVKM. This CDR3 region has 16 residues. The CDR3 sequence: CASSSTRAGGPDTQYF. DNA of the CDR3: TGTGCCAGCAGTTCCACCAGAGCGGGAGGGCCAGATACGCAGTATTTT.

CDR3 bases: TGTGCCAGCCGCGACCGGTCCTATGGCTACACCTTC. It codes for CASRDRSYGYTF. The chain is built from TRBV28 and TRBJ1-2, with D unclear. The V end lost 8 bases, the J end lost 4 bases, and 11 bases lay between the germline ends. Germline V gene lookup returns CDR1 MDHEN and CDR2 SYDVKM. The CDR3 contains 12 residues.

This clone was observed a few times. The genes are TRBV29-1 and TRBJ2-5; TRBD2 matches at 10 bases. Trimming took 5 bases from V and 3 from J; bases not matched to a gene: 3. This CDR3 region has 13 residues. Germline assignment: CDR1 SQVTM and CDR2 ANQGSEA. This CDR3 is CSVSGTSEETQYF. In DNA, the CDR3 is TGCAGCGTTTCCGGGACTAGCGAAGAGACCCAGTACTTC. Filled out from reference TRBV29-1 and TRBJ2-5, the complete variable domain reads SAVISQKPSRDICQRGTSLTIQCQVDSQVTMMFWYRQQPGQSLTLIATANQGSEATYESGFVIDKFPISRPNLTFSTLTVSNMSPEDSSIYLCSVSGTSEETQYFGPGTRLLVL.

This chain joins TRBV28 and TRBJ2-1, with TRBD1 matching over 9 bases. The CDR3 totals 13 residues. Germline values: CDR1 MDHEN, CDR2 SYDVKM. V lost 11 bases and J lost 6; bases outside the gene matches: 8. CDR3 residues: CASRDRDINEQFF. CDR3 DNA: TGTGCCTCCAGGGACAGGGACATCAATGAGCAGTTCTTC.

The CDR3 spells CASSLAGIYEQYF. The CDR3 coding sequence is TGTGCCAGCAGCTTAGCGGGCATCTACGAGCAGTACTTC. This chain uses TRBV7-9 with TRBJ2-7; D is unclear. This CDR3 is 13 amino acids long. The ends were cut back, 0 bases at V and 3 bases at J, with 6 bases in the middle. Germline loops: CDR1 SEHNR, CDR2 FQNEAQ (reference sequence).

The chain combines TRBV5-6 with TRBJ2-3; 10 nucleotides line up with TRBD2. The length of the CDR3 is 16 residues. With V trimmed by 4 bases and J by 1 base, 6 bases remained unmatched. Germline CDR1 SGHDT, CDR2 YYEEEE. CDR3 coding DNA: TGTGCCAGCAGCCCCGCCGGGACTAGCGGCACAGATACGCAGTATTTT. Amino acid sequence: CASSPAGTSGTDTQYF.

This clone was picked up one time. The chain links TRBV11-2 to TRBJ1-3; no reliable D call. The CDR3 spans 17 residues. The V end lost 6 bases, the J end lost 0 bases, and 18 bases lay between the germline ends. Germline CDR1 reads SGHAT; CDR2 reads FQNNGV. This chain's CDR3 is CASSNRARMGSGNTIYF. The CDR3 nucleotides are TGTGCCAGCAGTAACCGGGCCAGGATGGGCTCTGGAAACACCATATATTTT.

As regards this clone: A read error may account for a junction end that differs from germline. This chain joins TRBV28 and TRBJ1-2, with D unresolved. Germline V gene lookup returns CDR1 MDHEN and CDR2 SYDVKM. The CDR3 is made up of 13 amino acids. This chain's CDR3 is CATQRATNHGYTF. CDR3 DNA sequence: TGTGCCACCCAACGGGCGACTAACCATGGCTACACCTTC.

In its sample, this clone was seen a few times. DNA for the CDR3: TGCGCCAGCAGCGGCCGAAGTGGTTTCACAGATACGCAGTATTTT. This translates into CASSGRSGFTDTQYF. V gene TRBV5-1 combines with J gene TRBJ2-3; D not resolved. In germline, CDR1 is SGHRS, CDR2 YFSETQ. Trimming removed 4 bases from V and 2 bases from J, with 14 bases in between. The CDR3 is 15 residues long.

Worth noting for this clone: Other DNA sequences within the sample encode an identical CDR3. The chain uses TRBV28 and TRBJ1-6, with D possibly being TRBD1 (5 bases). Trimming took 6 bases from V and 6 from J, leaving 9 bases between them. Germline CDR1 and CDR2: MDHEN and SYDVKM. The CDR3 is made up of 13 amino acids. This CDR3 reads CASSRDSNSPLHF. The CDR3 DNA sequence: TGTGCCAGCAGCCGAGACAGTAATTCACCCCTCCACTTT.

Comments on this clone: Possible read error: a much larger clone is one base away. The chain joins TRBV7-2 to TRBJ1-1; D remains ambiguous. Deletions cut 5 bases from V and 0 bases from J, with 7 bases between. The CDR3 is made up of 13 amino acids. CDR1 is SGHTA and CDR2 is FQGNSA in the germline V gene. Here the CDR3 DNA reads TGTGCCAGCAGCATCGGGGTGAACACTGAAGCTTTCTTT. It yields the protein CASSIGVNTEAFF.

The chain is built from TRBV7-9 and TRBJ2-1; TRBD2 is a possible D gene (5 bases). Germline values: CDR1 SEHNR, CDR2 FQNEAQ (reference sequence). This CDR3 is 14 amino acids long. V was cut by 6 bases and J by 2 bases, with 11 bases left in between. CDR3 bases: TGTGCCAGCAGTGAAAGCGGAACCTACAATGAGCAGTTCTTC. This encodes CASSESGTYNEQFF.

The table lists this clone with a count of one. Different DNA sequences within this sample yield the same CDR3. The chain is built from TRBV5-1 and TRBJ2-7, with 11 bases lining up with TRBD1. In germline, CDR1 is SGHRS, CDR2 YFSETQ. Germline trimming cut 1 base from V and 4 bases from J; bases unmatched to any gene: 4. This CDR3 is 15 amino acids long. The chain's CDR3 is CASSLLGTGGYEQYF. In DNA, the CDR3 is TGCGCCAGCAGCTTGCTTGGGACAGGGGGATACGAGCAGTACTTC. Drawing the rest from reference TRBV5-1 and TRBJ2-7, the complete variable domain is KAGVTQTPRYLIKTRGQQVTLSCSPISGHRSVSWYQQTPGQGLQFLFEYFSETQRNKGNFPGRFSGRQFSNSRSEMNVSTLELGDSALYLCASSLLGTGGYEQYFGPGTRLTVT.

This clone was observed a handful of times. The chain employs TRBV18 and TRBJ2-6; perhaps TRBD1 as D (6 bases). V lost 3 bases and J lost 0, with 12 bases in between. Germline-derived CDR1 and CDR2 are KGHSH and LQKENI. The CDR3 length is 17 residues. CDR3: CASSPNRASSGANVLTF. CDR3 DNA sequence: TGTGCCAGCTCACCTAACAGGGCCAGCTCTGGGGCCAACGTCCTGACTTTC.

The sample holds one count of this clone. The genes are TRBV11-2 and TRBJ2-3, with TRBD2 matching 9 bases. Germline loops: CDR1 SGHAT, CDR2 FQNNGV. V shed 5 bases and J 4 bases; nucleotides not matched to a gene: 4. The CDR3 spans 14 residues. CDR3 DNA sequence: TGTGCCAGCAGCGCGCTAGCGGGACCAGATACGCAGTATTTT. Translation: CASSALAGPDTQYF.

The chain couples TRBV7-2 to TRBJ2-5; 15 nucleotides agree with TRBD2. CDR3 size: 14 residues. In germline, CDR1 is SGHTA, CDR2 FQGNSA. The ends lost 8 bases at V and 4 bases at J; junction bases unmatched: 2. The CDR3 loop is CASRTSGRGETQYF. The CDR3 DNA follows: TGTGCCAGCCGGACTAGCGGGAGGGGAGAGACCCAGTACTTC.